One sample yielded the 28 T cell receptor beta chains listed below, sequenced in a study of T cell repertoires in cytomegalovirus infection. TCRdb ran MiXCR on the reads and lists one entry per CDR3 protein. This table has about 440,000 distinct CDR3 sequences, about a third appearing once. Sequencing was carried out using PBMCs. These receptors all come from a human donor in good health (CMV status not recorded). Some clones in this sample may be carry-over from other donors' samples.

As for this clonotype: One end of the junction is discordant with germline, which a read error may explain. The chain carries TRBV20-1 and TRBJ2-7; the D gene is possibly TRBD2 (5 bases). Germline assignment: CDR1 DFQATT and CDR2 SNEGSKA (reference sequence). The CDR3 runs 11 residues. In DNA, the CDR3 is TGCAGTTCACCCTCCGGGATCTCTTCGCTTTTC. It codes for CSSPSGISSLF.

This clonotype appeared a few times. The rearrangement joins TRBV28 to TRBJ2-7; 9 bases align to TRBD1. Germline V gives CDR1 MDHEN, CDR2 SYDVKM. V trimming: 6 bases; J trimming: 0 bases; junction bases outside the gene matches: 6. The CDR3 is made up of 15 amino acids. The CDR3 bases are TGTGCCAGCAGGACCCTGACAGGGGGCTCCTACGAGCAGTACTTC. Its protein product is CASRTLTGGSYEQYF.

The chain joins TRBV15 to TRBJ1-2; D might be TRBD1 (6 bases). CDR3 length: 14 residues. The germline V gene encodes CDR1 LNHNV and CDR2 YYDKDF (reference sequence). Trimming pared 4 bases from V and 8 bases from J, leaving 17 bases between. CDR3 bases: TGTGCCACCAGCACGGTACTGGGGGCGTTGGGCTACACCTTC. Translating it yields CATSTVLGALGYTF.

This chain uses TRBV6-2 or TRBV6-3 with TRBJ1-1, with D tentatively TRBD1 (5 bases). Germline loops: CDR1 MNHEY, CDR2 SVGEGT. This CDR3 is 13 amino acids long. The germline V and J ends were trimmed by 6 bases and 6 bases, with 14 bases remaining between them. Here the CDR3 reads CASRDQGVSEAFF. The CDR3 DNA is TGTGCCAGCAGGGACCAAGGGGTCTCTGAAGCTTTCTTT.

This clonotype came up a few times. The V call is TRBV6-4, the J call TRBJ2-3; either TRBD1 or TRBD2 may supply D (5 bases each). Germline assignment: CDR1 MRHNA and CDR2 SNTAGT. Deletions cut 3 bases from V and 4 bases from J, with 11 bases between. The CDR3 consists of 14 residues. In DNA form, the CDR3 reads TGTGCCAGCAGTGAGTTAGAGGGGTCAGATACGCAGTATTTT. Its protein is CASSELEGSDTQYF.

In the case of this clonotype: A much larger clone sits a single nucleotide away, making a read error possible. The chain employs TRBV6-5 and TRBJ2-1; 8 bases map to TRBD2. The germline V gene encodes CDR1 MNHEY and CDR2 SVGAGI. The CDR3 runs to 15 residues. This CDR3 reads CSSSYGGGRGNEQFF. In DNA form, the CDR3 reads TGTTCCAGCAGTTACGGGGGGGGCCGGGGAAATGAGCAGTTCTTC.

Remarks on this clonotype: Sequence at one end of the junction differs from germline and may be a read error. The rearrangement joins TRBV15 to TRBJ1-6; D gene uncertain. CDR3 length equals 15 residues. Germline V gene sequence: CDR1 LNHNV, CDR2 YYDKDF (reference sequence). The CDR3 bases are TGTGCCACCATCAGAGAACCGCGGTCTAATTCACCCCTCCACTTT. This encodes CATIREPRSNSPLHF.

Only a few counts were recorded for this clonotype. The V and J genes are TRBV7-9 and TRBJ2-3; D may match TRBD1 or TRBD2 (5 bases each). Per germline, CDR1 SEHNR and CDR2 FQNEAQ (reference sequence). The V end was cut by 0 bases, the J end by 1 base, with 8 bases between. CDR3 length: 15 residues. CDR3 loop: CASSLAPGRTDTQYF. DNA for the CDR3: TGTGCCAGCAGCTTAGCCCCGGGGCGCACAGATACGCAGTATTTT.

In this sample, this clonotype turned up a few times. The V and J genes are TRBV20-1 and TRBJ1-5; TRBD1 matches at 7 bases. Germline V gene sequence: CDR1 DFQATT, CDR2 SNEGSKA (reference sequence). The junction had 12 bases not matched to a gene; V was cut back by 6 bases and J by 4 bases. This CDR3 region has 15 residues. CDR3 in DNA: TGCAGTGCCCCGGGGCGGACAGGAATGAATCAGCCCCAGCATTTT. Amino acid sequence: CSAPGRTGMNQPQHF.

This chain uses TRBV7-6 with TRBJ1-1; D unclear. Between the trimmed V and J ends, which lost 2 bases and 1 base, there was a span of 8 bases. The CDR3 is made up of 14 amino acids. Germline CDR1 reads SGHVS; CDR2 reads FNYEAQ. In DNA form, the CDR3 reads TGTGCCAGCAGCTTAATAGCGGCGAACACTGAAGCTTTCTTT. It encodes CASSLIAANTEAFF.

V gene TRBV10-2 combines with J gene TRBJ1-2, with TRBD1 as a possible D gene (6 bases). V lost 5 bases, J lost 2 bases, and 12 bases lay in between. The CDR3 is made up of 14 amino acids. Germline-derived CDR1 and CDR2 are WSHSY and SAAADI. CDR3 DNA: TGCGCCAGCAGTCCGGACAGTTCCAACTATGGCTACACCTTC. Its protein product is CASSPDSSNYGYTF.

The chain joins TRBV2 to TRBJ1-5, with 9 bases fitting TRBD1. V lost 6 bases to trimming and J lost 1 base; unmatched junction nucleotides: 7. The germline gives CDR1 SNHLY, CDR2 FYNNEI. CDR3 size: 16 residues. The CDR3 nucleotides read TGTGCCAGCAGGGCACAGGGGGCACTGAGCAATCAGCCCCAGCATTTT. Protein product: CASRAQGALSNQPQHF.

This clonotype was counted a few times. V is TRBV18 and J is TRBJ1-2, with 8 bases aligning to TRBD1. V dropped 2 bases and J dropped 6; count of bases not matched to a gene: 8. This CDR3 has 15 residues. The germline V gene encodes CDR1 KGHSH and CDR2 LQKENI. The CDR3 DNA is TGTGCCAGCTCACCAACGGGACAGGAAATCAATGGCTACACCTTC. It codes for CASSPTGQEINGYTF.

The chain is built from TRBV4-3 and TRBJ2-7, with D unclear. V dropped 0 bases and J dropped 3 bases, with 9 bases sitting between them. Germline V lookup: CDR1 LGHNA, CDR2 YSLEER. The CDR3 extends over 14 amino acids. CDR3 amino acids: CASSQDEGYYEQYF. Here the CDR3 DNA reads TGCGCCAGCAGCCAAGACGAAGGTTACTACGAGCAGTACTTC.

This clonotype was seen ten or more times. V and J are TRBV7-2 and TRBJ2-5, with 10 bases matching TRBD1. Per the germline V gene, CDR1 is SGHTA and CDR2 is FQGNSA. J lost 7 bases, V lost 6 bases, and 8 bases had no gene match. The length of the CDR3 is 14 residues. CDR3 sequence reads: CASRDRGERGTQYF. The CDR3 bases are TGTGCCAGCAGGGACAGGGGGGAAAGGGGGACCCAGTACTTC.

This clonotype has a single count. V and J are TRBV6-2 or TRBV6-3 and TRBJ2-1; 12 nucleotides line up with TRBD1. Trimming cost V 7 bases and J 8 bases; bases outside gene matches: 12. Germline CDR1 is MNHEY and CDR2 is SVGEGT. The CDR3 runs 16 residues. The CDR3 DNA follows: TGTGCCAGCACCCCTCCCCCGGGACAGGGGGCCCATGAGCAGTTCTTC. Translation: CASTPPPGQGAHEQFF.

There are a few counts of this clonotype. The chain couples TRBV19 to TRBJ1-6; TRBD1 aligns across 8 bases. Germline CDR1 is LNHDA and CDR2 is SQIVND (reference sequence). The CDR3 runs to 13 residues. The V and J ends lost 11 bases and 9 bases, in that order; junction bases with no gene match: 9. The CDR3 DNA reads as TGTGCCTGTTCACAGGGGGGACTTTCACCCCTCCACTTT. Its protein is CACSQGGLSPLHF.

This clonotype was picked up a small number of times. The rearrangement joins TRBV3-1 to TRBJ2-7; tentative D call: TRBD2 (6 bases). Per germline, CDR1 LGHDT and CDR2 YNNKEL (reference sequence). This CDR3 has 14 amino acids. Deletions cut 4 bases from V and 7 bases from J, with 17 bases between. The CDR3 bases are TGTGCCAGCAGCCGGGGCGGGGATCTGGGAGAGCAGTACTTC. The encoded protein is CASSRGGDLGEQYF.

This clonotype was detected a few times. The chain employs TRBV19 and TRBJ2-1; D is undetermined. V was cut by 10 bases and J by 4 bases, with 14 bases left in between. Germline-derived CDR1 and CDR2 are LNHDA and SQIVND (reference sequence). This CDR3 comprises 13 residues. CDR3 bases: TGTGCCACTGTGGACGAGGAATACAATGAGCAGTTCTTC. As protein: CATVDEEYNEQFF.

This clonotype was detected many times. The genes are TRBV7-2 and TRBJ1-1; TRBD1 is a possible D gene (5 bases). Trimming cost V 1 base and J 1 base, with 10 bases left between them. The CDR3 runs 15 residues. Germline-derived CDR1 and CDR2 are SGHTA and FQGNSA. The CDR3 DNA sequence: TGTGCCAGCAGCTTAGACGCGGGGCAGAACACTGAAGCTTTCTTT. Translated: CASSLDAGQNTEAFF.

The CDR3 loop reads CASRKTGRAGNTIYF. The CDR3 coding sequence is TGTGCCAGCAGAAAGACAGGGAGGGCTGGAAACACCATATATTTT. J is TRBJ1-3 and V is TRBV2; 7 nucleotides match TRBD1. The germline V gene has CDR1 SNHLY and CDR2 FYNNEI. Trimming removed 6 bases from V and 2 bases from J; junction bases left unmatched: 7. The CDR3 is 15 residues long.

This clonotype was detected many times. This chain connects TRBV12-3 or TRBV12-4 to TRBJ1-3; D gene ambiguous. The CDR3 sequence is 13 residues long. Trimming shortened V by 3 bases and J by 3 bases, and 6 bases separated the two germline ends. CDR3 loop: CASSLAGGNTIYF. The CDR3 DNA reads as TGTGCCAGCAGTTTGGCTGGTGGAAACACCATATATTTT.

This clonotype has a handful of counts. The V call is TRBV7-9, the J call TRBJ2-7; tentative D call: TRBD1 (5 bases). The germline V gene has CDR1 SEHNR and CDR2 FQNEAQ (reference sequence). Trimming pared 5 bases from V and 4 bases from J, leaving 9 bases between. This CDR3 has 12 residues. CDR3 sequence reads: CASSPTAYEQYF. The CDR3 nucleotides are TGTGCCAGCAGCCCGACAGCATACGAGCAGTACTTC.

V gene TRBV20-1 combines with J gene TRBJ2-7; TRBD2 matches 8 bases. The V gene end was trimmed by 1 base and the J gene end by 7 bases; junction bases not matched to a gene: 9. Germline CDR1 reads DFQATT; CDR2 reads SNEGSKA (reference sequence). This CDR3 spans 14 amino acids. For the CDR3, the DNA is TGCAGTGCTAGAGCCCTCGGGGGGGCGAGGGAGCAGTACTTC. This gives the protein CSARALGGAREQYF.

This clonotype came up many times. This CDR3 is CASSLQVTGELFF. The DNA for the CDR3 is TGTGCCAGCAGTTTACAGGTCACCGGGGAGCTGTTTTTT. The gene calls are TRBV12-3 or TRBV12-4 and TRBJ2-2; no firm D call. V lost 2 bases, J lost 4 bases, and 5 bases lay in between. The CDR3 is 13 amino acids.

This chain connects TRBV6-1 to TRBJ1-2; D unclear. V lost 8 bases to trimming and J lost 8 bases, with 21 bases between them. Germline-derived CDR1 and CDR2 are MNHNS and SASEGT. CDR3 size: 14 residues. CDR3 sequence (DNA): TGTGCCAGCTGGACCGGGATTACCTTTGGGGGCTACACCTTC. Its protein product is CASWTGITFGGYTF.

The rearrangement links TRBV30 to TRBJ1-3; D uncertain. CDR3 length: 12 residues. Trimming pared 8 bases from V and 1 base from J, leaving 9 bases between. Per the germline V gene, CDR1 is GTSNPN and CDR2 is SVGIG (reference sequence). The CDR3 reads CAREGSGNTIYF. CDR3 nucleotides: TGTGCCAGAGAGGGATCTGGAAACACCATATATTTT.

The CDR3 DNA is TGTGCCAGCACCCAGTCAGGGAACACTGAAGCTTTCTTT. The encoded protein is CASTQSGNTEAFF. The V and J genes are TRBV6-1 and TRBJ1-1; D is unresolved. Germline V gene sequence: CDR1 MNHNS, CDR2 SASEGT. V lost 7 bases and J 1 base, leaving 10 bases between the germline ends. The CDR3 length is 13 residues.